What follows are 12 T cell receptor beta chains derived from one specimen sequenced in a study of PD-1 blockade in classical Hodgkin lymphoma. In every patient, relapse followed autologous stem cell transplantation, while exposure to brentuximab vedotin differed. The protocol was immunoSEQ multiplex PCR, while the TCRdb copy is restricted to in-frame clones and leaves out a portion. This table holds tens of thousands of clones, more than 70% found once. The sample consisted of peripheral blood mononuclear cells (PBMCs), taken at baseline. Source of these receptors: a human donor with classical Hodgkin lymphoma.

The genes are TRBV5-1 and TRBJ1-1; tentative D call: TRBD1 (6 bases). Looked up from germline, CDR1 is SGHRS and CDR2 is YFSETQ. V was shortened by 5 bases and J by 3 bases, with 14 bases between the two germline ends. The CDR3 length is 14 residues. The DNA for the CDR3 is TGCGCCAGCAGTACGGGGAAGGGGGACACTGAAGCTTTCTTT. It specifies CASSTGKGDTEAFF.

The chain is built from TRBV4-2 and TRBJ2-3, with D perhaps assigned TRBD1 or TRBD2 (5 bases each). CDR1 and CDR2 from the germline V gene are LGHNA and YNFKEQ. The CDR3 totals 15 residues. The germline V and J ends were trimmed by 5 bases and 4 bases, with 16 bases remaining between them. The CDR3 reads CASSTEGLGADTQYF. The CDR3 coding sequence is TGTGCCAGCAGCACAGAGGGTTTGGGGGCAGATACGCAGTATTTT.

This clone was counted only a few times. DNA of the CDR3: TGTGCCAGCAGCTTATTGGGATTCGATGGCTACACCTTC. Translating gives CASSLLGFDGYTF. The rearrangement links TRBV7-6 to TRBJ1-2; D ambiguous. Germline values: CDR1 SGHVS, CDR2 FNYEAQ. The CDR3 runs 13 residues. The ends were cut back, 2 bases at V and 6 bases at J, with 10 bases in the middle.

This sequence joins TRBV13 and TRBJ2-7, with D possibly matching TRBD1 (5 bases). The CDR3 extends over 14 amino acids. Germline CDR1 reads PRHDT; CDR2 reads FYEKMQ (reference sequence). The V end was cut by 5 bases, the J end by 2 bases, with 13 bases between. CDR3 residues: CASSPGRGTYEQYF. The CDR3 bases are TGTGCCAGCAGCCCAGGTAGGGGAACCTACGAGCAGTACTTC.

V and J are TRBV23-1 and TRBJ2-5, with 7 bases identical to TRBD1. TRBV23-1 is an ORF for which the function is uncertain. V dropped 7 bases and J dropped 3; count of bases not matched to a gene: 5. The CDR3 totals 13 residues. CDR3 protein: CASNYGQEETQYF. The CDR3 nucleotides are TGCGCCAGCAACTATGGACAGGAAGAGACCCAGTACTTC.

CDR3 nucleotides: TGTGCCAGCAGTCCTCAGGACAGAGCTAACTATGGCTACACCTTC. Its protein is CASSPQDRANYGYTF. The chain has TRBV6-5 and TRBJ1-2, with TRBD1 as a possible D gene (6 bases). This CDR3 contains 15 residues. Germline-derived CDR1 and CDR2 are MNHEY and SVGAGI. Trimming took 5 bases from V and 0 from J, leaving 13 bases between them.

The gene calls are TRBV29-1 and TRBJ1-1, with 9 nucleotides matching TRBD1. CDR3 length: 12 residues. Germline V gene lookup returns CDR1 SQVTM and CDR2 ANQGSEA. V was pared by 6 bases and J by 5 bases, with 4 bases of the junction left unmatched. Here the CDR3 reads CSVGQGRTEAFF. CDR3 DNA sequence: TGCAGCGTAGGACAGGGGCGGACTGAAGCTTTCTTT.

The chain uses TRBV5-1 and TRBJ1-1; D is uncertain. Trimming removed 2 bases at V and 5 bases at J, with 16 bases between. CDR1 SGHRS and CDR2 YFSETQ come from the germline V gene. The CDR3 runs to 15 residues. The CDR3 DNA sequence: TGCGCCAGCAGCTTAAGTAACAGCCGGTCGACTGAAGCTTTCTTT. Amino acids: CASSLSNSRSTEAFF. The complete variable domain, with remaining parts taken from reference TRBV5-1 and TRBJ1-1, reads KAGVTQTPRYLIKTRGQQVTLSCSPISGHRSVSWYQQTPGQGLQFLFEYFSETQRNKGNFPGRFSGRQFSNSRSEMNVSTLELGDSALYLCASSLSNSRSTEAFFGQGTRLTVV.

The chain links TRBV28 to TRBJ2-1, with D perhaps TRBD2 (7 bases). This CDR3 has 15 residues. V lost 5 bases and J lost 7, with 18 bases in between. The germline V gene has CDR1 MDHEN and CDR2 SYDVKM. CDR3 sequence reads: CASSPLLGGGNEQFF. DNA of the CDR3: TGTGCCAGCAGTCCTCTCCTAGGGGGGGGTAATGAGCAGTTCTTC. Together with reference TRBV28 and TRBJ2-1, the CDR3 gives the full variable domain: DVKVTQSSRYLVKRTGEKVFLECVQDMDHENMFWYRQDPGLGLRLIYFSYDVKMKEKGDIPEGYSVSREKKERFSLILESASTNQTSMYLCASSPLLGGGNEQFFGPGTRLTVL.

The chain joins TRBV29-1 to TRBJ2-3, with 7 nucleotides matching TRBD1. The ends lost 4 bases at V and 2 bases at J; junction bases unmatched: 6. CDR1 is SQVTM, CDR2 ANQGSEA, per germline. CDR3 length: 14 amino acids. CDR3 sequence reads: CSVVDRRYTDTQYF. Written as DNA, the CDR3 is TGCAGCGTTGTGGACAGGAGATACACAGATACGCAGTATTTT.

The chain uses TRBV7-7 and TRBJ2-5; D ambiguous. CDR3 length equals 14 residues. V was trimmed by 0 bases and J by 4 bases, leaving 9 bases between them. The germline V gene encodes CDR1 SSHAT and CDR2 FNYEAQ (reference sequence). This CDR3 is CASSLAGNAETQYF. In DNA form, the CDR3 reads TGTGCCAGCAGCTTAGCAGGAAATGCAGAGACCCAGTACTTC.

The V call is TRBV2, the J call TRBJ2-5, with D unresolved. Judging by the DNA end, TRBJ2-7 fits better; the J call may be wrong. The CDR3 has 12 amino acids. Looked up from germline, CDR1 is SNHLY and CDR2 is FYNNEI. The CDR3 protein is CASSGGAVEQYF. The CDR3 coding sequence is TGTGCCAGCAGTGGGGGTGCCGTCGAGCAGTACTTC.